This T cell receptor beta chain comes out of a study of tumor-infiltrating lymphocytes in oesophageal squamous cell carcinoma. The CDR3 comprises 15 residues, both ends counted. From germline, CDR1 is SGHVS and CDR2 FQNEAQ. With regard to this clonotype: The conserved final phenylalanine or tryptophan is absent from the CDR3, which likely points to a read error. The DNA is omitted, as the CDR3 cannot be located on it reliably, and the CDR3 follows TCRdb's listing.

TCRdb itself ran the PCR reads through MiXCR, one entry per CDR3 protein. The sample consists of approximately 17,000 distinct CDR3 sequences, 40% to 45% of them appearing once. This receptor was taken from a female donor with esophageal squamous cell carcinoma. The specimen was blood. The V call is TRBV7-8, the J call TRBJ2-7; TRBD1 is taken as the D call from the table, unchecked against the DNA. The CDR3 reads CASSPDRGQEQYFGS.